This TCR beta chain was identified in a study of OX40 agonist ivuxolimab in advanced cancers. Study-level information: Under the entry rules, prior anti-PD-1, anti-PD-L1 or anti-CTLA-4 therapy was allowed, and about 38% had some.

General study findings and limits: Partial responders at 0.1-3.0 mg/kg had among the lowest clonal expansion.

A note on this clone: Its antigen is unidentified.

TCRdb keeps only in-frame clones here, not all; method: immunoSEQ multiplex PCR. In the table there are 35,000 to 50,000 clones, nearly 90% of which are singletons. The clonotype was recovered from an adult with an advanced solid tumor such as melanoma, head and neck, liver or kidney cancer. The specimen was CD4+ or CD8+ T cells sorted from blood, collected in a trial of the OX40 agonist ivuxolimab.

The DNA for the CDR3 is TGCAGCGGGGACGACAGGGGGCAGTTCTTC. It yields the protein CSGDDRGQFF. This rearrangement joins TRBV20-1 to TRBJ2-1, with TRBD1 identical over 8 bases. The CDR3 has 10 residues. Germline CDR1 and CDR2: DFQATT and SNEGSKA (reference sequence).